This TCR beta chain was documented in a study of early T cells in non-severe SARS-CoV-2 infection. Overall study findings and caveats: Private and CD4 specificities were missed by VDJdb matching, which favored anti-spike CD8 responses.

V was shortened by 3 bases and J by 4 bases, with 11 bases between the two germline ends. This CDR3 spans 14 amino acids. Germline assignment: CDR1 KGHDR and CDR2 SFDVKD. Many counts were recorded for this clonotype. Its antigen is unknown. TCRdb processed the 5' RACE reads anew with MiXCR; each CDR3 protein has one entry. This table holds 20,000 to 30,000 distinct CDR3 sequences, 5.5% to 7% found once. The chain links TRBV24-1 to TRBJ1-2; tentatively, D is TRBD1 (6 bases). This sequence was found in an adult who was a healthcare worker with PCR-confirmed SARS-CoV-2 infection or an uninfected control (not recorded which). The specimen was whole blood. CDR3 protein: CATSDETGVYGYTF. CDR3 in DNA: TGTGCCACCAGTGATGAGACAGGCGTCTATGGCTACACCTTC.